This T cell receptor (beta chain) was sequenced in a study of CD8 T cells in ankylosing spondylitis. General study findings and limits: Among TCR beta sequences, a motif of several highly homologous variants appeared characteristic of ankylosing spondylitis blood. The authors reported significant enrichment of disease-linked clones in matched ankylosing spondylitis synovial fluid. Disease-associated clones were CD8+ and fairly uncommon in peripheral blood.

Quantitative 5'-RACE with molecular barcodes was used to make the TCR beta libraries. In TCRdb, the 5' RACE reads were re-called with MiXCR into one record per CDR3 protein. The sample holds 380,000 or so distinct CDR3 sequences, around 20% seen once. This CDR3 contains 15 residues. The germline CDR1 and CDR2 sequences are LNHNV and YYDKDF (reference sequence). The ends lost 0 bases at V and 4 bases at J; junction bases unmatched: 3. About this clonotype itself: Its antigen is not identified.

The sample comprised blood, either unsorted or a sorted T cell fraction (not recorded which). The chain is built from TRBV15 and TRBJ1-2; 9 bases align to TRBD1. The sequence came from a male donor with ankylosing spondylitis or in good health (not recorded which). The CDR3 DNA reads as TGTGCCACCAGCAGAGATGAGACAGGGGGCTATGGCTACACCTTC. Translated: CATSRDETGGYGYTF. Using reference TRBV15 and TRBJ1-2 for the parts outside the CDR3, the full variable domain is DAMVIQNPRYQVTQFGKPVTLSCSQTLNHNVMYWYQQKSSQAPKLLFHYYDKDFNNEADTPDNFQSRRPNTSFCFLDIRSPGLGDTAMYLCATSRDETGGYGYTFGSGTRLTVV.